Listed below are T cell receptor beta chains from one sample, sequenced in a study of control samples from healthy donors and cancer patients. Measured with immunoSEQ multiplex PCR; TCRdb has only the in-frame clones, and not every one. The table records about 58,000 clones, more than 75% of them present only once. The specimen sequenced was PBMCs. The receptors stem from a woman aged 55-69 years with lung cancer. CDR3s include the opening cysteine and the closing phenylalanine or tryptophan. Fields, in order: CDR3 protein, CDR3 DNA, D gene, J gene, V gene, clone size. D genes are given only for firm matches. Not all rows give a size; the values are once, few, many and, for expanded clones, a class.

CASSHPIRGGGSTDTQYF | TGTGCCAGCAGCCACCCGATTCGGGGGGGAGGTAGCACAGATACGCAGTATTTT | TRBD2 | TRBJ2-3 | TRBV3-1/TRBV3-2 | NA
CASSSTSPGYTEAFF | TGTGCCAGCAGTTCTACATCCCCCGGGTATACCGAAGCTTTCTTT | NA | TRBJ1-1 | TRBV7-6 | NA
CASSLAPGSSGNTIYF | TGCGCCAGCAGCTTGGCCCCTGGGAGCTCTGGAAACACCATATATTTT | NA | TRBJ1-3 | TRBV5-1 | NA
CSVEGGNFGQGGTDTQYF | TGCAGCGTTGAAGGAGGAAATTTTGGACAGGGCGGCACAGATACGCAGTATTTT | TRBD1 | TRBJ2-3 | TRBV29-1 | NA
CASKQGILGNTIYF | TGTGCCAGCAAGCAGGGTATTCTTGGAAACACCATATATTTT | NA | TRBJ1-3 | TRBV25-1 | NA
CANSLIGGEKLFF | TGTGCCAACAGCTTAATCGGCGGTGAAAAACTGTTTTTT | NA | TRBJ1-4 | TRBV7-2 | NA
CASSSASGPGTIAKNIQYF | TGCGCCAGCAGCTCCGCTAGCGGCCCTGGAACCATAGCCAAAAACATTCAGTACTTC | TRBD2 | TRBJ2-4 | TRBV5-1 | NA
CASLLAGVGNEQFF | TGTGCCAGTCTACTAGCGGGAGTGGGTAATGAGCAGTTCTTC | TRBD2 | TRBJ2-1 | TRBV7-9 | NA
CASSYRSQSNEKLFF | TGTGCCAGCAGCTATAGGAGTCAAAGTAATGAAAAACTGTTTTTT | NA | TRBJ1-4 | TRBV7-8 | NA
CASSLSGGGAGPEQYF | TGTGCCAGCAGTTTGAGTGGCGGAGGCGCGGGTCCCGAGCAGTACTTC | NA | TRBJ2-7 | TRBV28 | NA
CASSQVPGTGNTIYF | TGTGCCAGCAGCCAAGTCCCGGGAACAGGAAACACCATATATTTT | NA | TRBJ1-3 | TRBV3-1/TRBV3-2 | NA
CASRETGTSSWGQQYF | TGTGCCAGCAGGGAGACCGGGACTAGCTCGTGGGGCCAGCAGTACTTC | TRBD2 | TRBJ2-7 | TRBV28 | NA
CASSVQARAKNTEAFF | TGTGCCAGCAGCGTACAGGCCAGGGCTAAGAACACTGAAGCTTTCTTT | NA | TRBJ1-1 | TRBV9 | NA
CASSQGRVGGGGGELFF | TGCGCCAGCAGCCAAGGAAGAGTAGGTGGCGGTGGCGGGGAGCTGTTTTTT | NA | TRBJ2-2 | TRBV4-1 | NA
CASSLDVSPLHF | TGTGCCAGCAGCTTAGATGTTTCACCCCTCCACTTT | NA | TRBJ1-6 | TRBV7-9 | once
CASREAGLFSYEQYF | TGTGCCAGCAGGGAAGCGGGGCTGTTTTCCTACGAGCAGTACTTC | TRBD2 | TRBJ2-7 | TRBV27 | once
CASGFRGTPSGGEIF | TGTGCCAGCGGGTTTCGAGGGACGCCGTCCGGGGGGGAGATCTTT | NA | TRBJ1-1 | TRBV3-1/TRBV3-2 | NA
CASRPGAANTEAFF | TGTGCCAGCCGACCGGGGGCGGCGAACACTGAAGCTTTCTTT | NA | TRBJ1-1 | TRBV7-3 | NA
CASSTDRGSYGYTF | TGTGCCAGTAGTACCGACAGGGGATCCTATGGCTACACCTTC | TRBD1 | TRBJ1-2 | TRBV19 | NA
CASSDGTGFETQYF | TGTGCCAGCAGTGATGGGACAGGGTTCGAGACCCAGTACTTC | TRBD1 | TRBJ2-5 | TRBV6-6 | NA
CASSPLDREGNQPQHF | TGCGCCAGCAGTCCCCTGGACAGGGAAGGTAATCAGCCCCAGCATTTT | TRBD1 | TRBJ1-5 | TRBV23-1 | NA
CASSPPRGRGYTIYF | TGTGCCAGCAGTCCCCCCAGGGGGCGAGGATACACCATATATTTT | TRBD1 | TRBJ1-3 | TRBV28 | NA
CASSLTTYNEQFF | TGTGCCAGCAGCCTGACCACTTACAATGAGCAGTTCTTC | NA | TRBJ2-1 | TRBV7-2 | NA
CASSMGLEAGTDTQYF | TGCGCCAGCAGTATGGGACTAGAGGCAGGCACAGATACGCAGTATTTT | TRBD2 | TRBJ2-3 | TRBV5-1 | NA
CASSPRGGVSYEQYF | TGTGCCAGCAGCCCCAGAGGTGGGGTTTCCTACGAGCAGTACTTC | NA | TRBJ2-7 | TRBV7-9 | NA
CATKEGHSNQPQHF | TGTGCCACAAAGGAGGGACATAGCAATCAGCCCCAGCATTTT | NA | TRBJ1-5 | TRBV2 | NA
CASSPPGATSGYGYTF | TGTGCCAGCTCACCACCGGGGGCGACCAGTGGGTATGGCTACACCTTC | NA | TRBJ1-2 | TRBV18 | NA
CASSQDAGGHTGELFF | TGCGCCAGCAGCCAAGATGCGGGGGGGCACACCGGGGAGCTGTTTTTT | TRBD2 | TRBJ2-2 | TRBV4-1 | NA
CASSYGTARSYGYTF | TGTGCCAGCAGCTATGGGACCGCGAGATCCTATGGCTACACCTTC | NA | TRBJ1-2 | TRBV13 | NA
CASSYRDRSSPLHF | TGTGCCAGCAGTTACAGGGACCGTAGTTCACCCCTCCACTTT | NA | TRBJ1-6 | TRBV6-5 | NA
CASSPPGGRNQPQHF | TGTGCCAGCAGCCCGCCCGGGGGTCGCAATCAGCCCCAGCATTTT | NA | TRBJ1-5 | TRBV5-8 | NA
CASSLSGPGNTIYF | TGTGCCAGTAGTCTCTCGGGGCCTGGAAACACCATATATTTT | NA | TRBJ1-3 | TRBV19 | NA
CASSAGGLPSSYEQYF | TGTGCCAGCAGCGCCGGGGGCCTCCCCAGCTCCTACGAGCAGTACTTC | NA | TRBJ2-7 | TRBV9 | once
CAWSHSGSTKRETQYF | TGTGCCTGGAGTCACAGCGGGAGTACAAAGAGAGAGACCCAGTACTTC | TRBD2 | TRBJ2-5 | TRBV30 | NA
CASSFEGQGIGQPQHF | TGTGCCAGCAGTTTCGAGGGACAGGGGATTGGCCAGCCCCAGCATTTT | TRBD1 | TRBJ1-5 | TRBV28 | NA
CASSLSGTGVSEQYF | TGTGCCAGCAGCTTATCCGGGACAGGGGTGTCCGAGCAGTACTTC | TRBD1 | TRBJ2-7 | TRBV6-6 | NA
CASSPEPGSSRLDTIYF | TGTGCCAGCTCACCGGAGCCGGGTTCCTCCCGGTTAGACACCATATATTTT | NA | TRBJ1-3 | TRBV18 | NA
CASSYNTGKEVEAFF | TGTGCCAGCAGCTACAATACCGGGAAGGAGGTTGAAGCTTTCTTT | NA | TRBJ1-1 | TRBV5-4 | NA
CASSNSGRVVQYF | TGTGCCAGCAGCAATAGCGGGAGGGTGGTTCAGTACTTC | TRBD2 | TRBJ2-4 | TRBV12-3/TRBV12-4 | once
CASGGPPVSNSPLHF | TGTGCCAGCGGCGGACCGCCAGTTTCTAATTCACCCCTCCACTTT | NA | TRBJ1-6 | TRBV7-8 | few
CASSRHLQETQYF | TGTGCCAGCAGCAGACACCTCCAAGAGACCCAGTACTTC | NA | TRBJ2-5 | TRBV11-2 | NA
CSAIEGTSNYGYTF | TGCAGCGCTATAGAGGGTACATCTAACTATGGCTACACCTTC | NA | TRBJ1-2 | TRBV29-1 | NA
CASSLARGGNTEAFF | TGCGCCAGCAGCTTGGCGCGAGGGGGGAACACTGAAGCTTTCTTT | NA | TRBJ1-1 | TRBV5-1 | NA
CASSQDWQRELFF | TGTGCCAGCAGCCAAGATTGGCAGCGGGAGCTGTTTTTT | NA | TRBJ2-2 | TRBV3-1/TRBV3-2 | NA
CASSDPPAGGTQYF | TGTGCCAGCAGTGACCCGCCCGCCGGGGGCACCCAGTACTTC | NA | TRBJ2-5 | TRBV28 | NA
CASSVGQGSNQPQHF | TGTGCCAGCAGCGTAGGACAGGGTAGCAATCAGCCCCAGCATTTT | TRBD1 | TRBJ1-5 | TRBV9 | NA
CASSFTGVREETQYF | TGTGCCAGCAGCTTTACAGGGGTGCGAGAAGAGACCCAGTACTTC | TRBD1 | TRBJ2-5 | TRBV7-8 | NA
CASSPSTGEPYEQYF | TGTGCCAGCAGCCCCTCGACAGGGGAACCCTACGAGCAGTACTTC | TRBD1 | TRBJ2-7 | TRBV9 | NA
CASSVGQGNQPQHF | TGTGCCAGCAGCGTAGGTCAGGGGAATCAGCCCCAGCATTTT | NA | TRBJ1-5 | TRBV9 | NA
CASSVRGRGEQYF | TGTGCCAGCAGCGTAAGGGGGCGCGGGGAGCAGTACTTC | TRBD1 | TRBJ2-7 | TRBV5-6 | NA